This T cell receptor (beta chain) came from a study of shared clonotypes between healthy human individuals. Some clones are missing from TCRdb's copy, which holds only in-frame ones; the method was immunoSEQ multiplex PCR. The sample contains 2 million to 2.5 million clones, 85% to 95% of which appear only once. Comment on this clone: The same CDR3 can be traced to other DNA sequences in this sample.

Donors comprised healthy HIV-negative adults lacking recent acute infections or vaccinations. Splitting of CD4+ cells produced CD45RA+ naive and CD45RA-negative memory subsets. V was clipped by 0 bases and J by 2 bases, with 9 bases between them. The V gene's germline CDR1 is SGHRS and CDR2 YFSETQ. The CDR3 is 14 residues long. The chain has TRBV5-1 and TRBJ2-7; D is undetermined. The TCR sequence derives from a man aged 18 to 29 in good health. Some clones in this sample may be carry-over from other donors' samples. The specimen sequenced was naive CD4+ T cells from PBMCs. Subset described: CD45RA+ positively selected. The CDR3 DNA reads TGCGCCAGCAGCTTGGACAGAGAAACCTACGAGCAGTACTTC. Protein: CASSLDRETYEQYF.